A selection of T cell receptor beta chains follows, all from one sample in a study of blood T cell repertoires in COVID-19. Sequenced by immunoSEQ multiplex PCR; TCRdb stores in-frame clones only, minus some. The sample lists about 230,000 clones, approximately 81% occurring once. Sequencing was carried out using peripheral blood. The receptors shown here come from an elderly woman with active or convalescent COVID-19. CDR3s include the opening cysteine and the closing phenylalanine or tryptophan. A D gene is named only where the DNA matches it firmly. Part of the rows lack a size; the others show once, few, many or a class for expanded clones.

clone_size | j_call | v_call | d_call | cdr3_aa | cdr3_nt
- | TRBJ2-3 | TRBV4-2 | TRBD2 | CASSRGLAGGSRSTDTQYF | TGTGCCAGCAGCCGGGGACTAGCGGGAGGGTCCCGGAGCACAGATACGCAGTATTTT
- | TRBJ1-5 | TRBV7-2 | - | CASSSAASSNQPQHF | TGTGCCAGCAGCTCCGCGGCTTCGAGCAATCAGCCCCAGCATTTT
- | TRBJ2-7 | TRBV18 | TRBD1 | CASSPDRRYEQYF | TGTGCCAGCTCACCGGACAGGCGATACGAGCAGTACTTC
once | TRBJ2-2 | TRBV24-1 | TRBD1 | CATSRRGSEAGELFF | TGTGCCACCTCCCGCAGGGGGAGTGAGGCCGGGGAGCTGTTTTTT
- | TRBJ2-5 | TRBV29-1 | - | CSVVRGAETQYF | TGCAGCGTTGTCAGGGGAGCAGAGACCCAGTACTTC
- | TRBJ1-1 | TRBV19 | TRBD1 | CASSQRTGGGNTEAFF | TGTGCCAGTAGCCAGCGGACAGGGGGCGGGAACACTGAAGCTTTCTTT
- | TRBJ2-5 | TRBV6-5 | TRBD1 | CASRGQGGTQYF | TGTGCCAGCAGGGGACAGGGTGGGACCCAGTACTTC
- | TRBJ2-4 | TRBV23-1 | TRBD1 | CASSQSGTGGGNIQYF | TGCGCCAGCAGTCAATCCGGGACAGGGGGTGGAAACATTCAGTACTTC
- | TRBJ1-1 | TRBV9 | - | CASSVAGDPNTEAFF | TGTGCCAGCAGCGTAGCGGGGGACCCGAACACTGAAGCTTTCTTT
- | TRBJ1-1 | TRBV9 | - | CASSVGGGAVNTEAFF | TGTGCCAGCAGCGTAGGAGGGGGGGCAGTGAACACTGAAGCTTTCTTT
- | TRBJ1-1 | TRBV18 | - | CASSLQGTGGLNTEAFF | TGTGCCAGCTCACTTCAGGGGACCGGTGGGTTGAACACTGAAGCTTTCTTT
few | TRBJ1-5 | TRBV11-2 | - | CASSARRGGGSNQPQHF | TGTGCCAGCAGCGCCCGGCGGGGGGGCGGTAGCAATCAGCCCCAGCATTTT
- | TRBJ1-1 | TRBV7-3 | - | CASSLSRNTEAFF | TGTGCCAGCAGCTTATCCAGGAACACTGAAGCTTTCTTT
medium-sized | TRBJ2-7 | TRBV4-2 | TRBD2 | CASSQALADYEQYF | TGTGCCAGCAGCCAGGCACTAGCGGACTACGAGCAGTACTTC
- | TRBJ1-4 | TRBV5-1 | - | CASRPGELGEKLFF | TGCGCCAGCAGGCCCGGGGAGCTTGGTGAAAAACTGTTTTTT
- | TRBJ2-3 | TRBV11-1 | TRBD1 | CASSIEARGRADTQYF | TGTGCCAGCAGCATCGAGGCCAGGGGGCGCGCAGATACGCAGTATTTT
once | TRBJ2-3 | TRBV7-2 | TRBD1 | CASSHGDRRHRTDTQYF | TGTGCCAGCAGCCACGGGGACAGGCGGCACCGCACAGATACGCAGTATTTT
- | TRBJ2-4 | TRBV20-1 | - | CSASGLAKNIQYF | TGCAGTGCTAGTGGGCTAGCCAAAAACATTCAGTACTTC
once | TRBJ2-7 | TRBV9 | TRBD1 | CASSRQGSYEQYF | TGTGCCAGCAGCCGACAGGGGAGCTACGAGCAGTACTTC
- | TRBJ1-2 | TRBV3-1/TRBV3-2 | TRBD1 | CASSQGPRTGDYGYTF | TGTGCCAGCAGCCAAGGGCCCAGGACAGGTGATTATGGCTACACCTTC
once | TRBJ2-7 | TRBV21-1 | - | CASSKGTGTYEQYF | TGTGCCAGCAGCAAAGGGACGGGAACCTACGAGCAGTACTTC
- | TRBJ2-6 | TRBV29-1 | TRBD1 | CSVELGTGSGANVLTF | TGCAGCGTTGAGCTTGGGACAGGGAGTGGGGCCAACGTCCTGACTTTC
- | TRBJ1-4 | TRBV19 | TRBD1 | CASSKLGTGDYEKLFF | TGTGCCAGTAGTAAACTCGGGACAGGCGACTATGAAAAACTGTTTTTT